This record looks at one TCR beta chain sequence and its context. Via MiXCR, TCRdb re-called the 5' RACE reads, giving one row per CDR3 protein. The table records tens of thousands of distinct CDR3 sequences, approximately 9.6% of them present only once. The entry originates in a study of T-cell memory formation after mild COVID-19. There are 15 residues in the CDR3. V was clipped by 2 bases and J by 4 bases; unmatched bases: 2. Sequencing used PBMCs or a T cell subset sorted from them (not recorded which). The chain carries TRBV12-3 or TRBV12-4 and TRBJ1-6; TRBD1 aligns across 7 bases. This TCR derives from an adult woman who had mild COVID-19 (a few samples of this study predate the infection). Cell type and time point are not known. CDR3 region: CASSLSGQYNSPLHF. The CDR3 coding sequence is TGTGCCAGCAGTTTATCGGGACAGTATAATTCACCCCTCCACTTT.